The next 8 T cell receptor beta chains were all read from a single sample in a study of shared clonotypes between healthy human individuals. Sequencing was performed with immunoSEQ multiplex PCR; in TCRdb, only in-frame clones are kept and a portion is missing. The table shows about 2.4 million clones, with under 95% occurring only once. Sample: naive CD4+ T cells from PBMCs. Subset of the sample: CD45RA+ positively selected. These receptors all come from a young man in good health. Some clones in this sample may be carry-over from other donors' samples.

The chain employs TRBV30 and TRBJ2-3; D perhaps matches TRBD2 (6 bases). V lost 2 bases and J 2 bases, leaving 17 bases between the germline ends. This CDR3 contains 16 residues. Germline assignment: CDR1 GTSNPN and CDR2 SVGIG (reference sequence). CDR3 amino acids: CAWSPLARELTDTQYF. CDR3 DNA: TGTGCCTGGAGTCCTTTAGCGCGGGAACTCACAGATACGCAGTATTTT.

The chain has TRBV5-1 and TRBJ2-3; D gene ambiguous. The V end was cut by 4 bases, the J end by 0 bases, with 12 bases between. From germline, CDR1 is SGHRS and CDR2 YFSETQ. CDR3 length equals 15 residues. The CDR3 nucleotides are TGCGCCAGCAGCCAGACCAACCCTAGCACAGATACGCAGTATTTT. Residues: CASSQTNPSTDTQYF. The entire variable domain, with the rest obtained from reference TRBV5-1 and TRBJ2-3, is as follows: KAGVTQTPRYLIKTRGQQVTLSCSPISGHRSVSWYQQTPGQGLQFLFEYFSETQRNKGNFPGRFSGRQFSNSRSEMNVSTLELGDSALYLCASSQTNPSTDTQYFGPGTRLTVL.

The chain recombines TRBV11-2 with TRBJ2-3; 8 bases line up with TRBD1. The junction had 5 bases not matched to a gene; V was cut back by 5 bases and J by 1 base. The V gene's germline CDR1 is SGHAT and CDR2 FQNNGV. The length of the CDR3 is 15 residues. The CDR3 reads CASSPGQVGTDTQYF. DNA for the CDR3: TGTGCCAGCAGCCCGGGACAGGTGGGCACAGATACGCAGTATTTT.

V and J are TRBV28 and TRBJ2-7, with 10 bases identical to TRBD2. The CDR3 has 15 residues. Trimming at V came to 6 bases and at J to 0 bases, leaving 5 bases not matched to a gene. The germline V gene has CDR1 MDHEN and CDR2 SYDVKM. In DNA, the CDR3 is TGTGCCAGCAGGTCCCAGCGGGAGGGCTCCTACGAGCAGTACTTC. Amino acid sequence: CASRSQREGSYEQYF.

The chain carries TRBV19 and TRBJ1-1; possible D gene TRBD1, 5 bases. The CDR3 contains 17 residues. V was cut by 7 bases and J by 4 bases, with 25 bases left in between. Germline assignment: CDR1 LNHDA and CDR2 SQIVND (reference sequence). The CDR3 region is CASTYRSPRVRGTEAFF. The CDR3 region has the DNA TGTGCCAGTACCTATCGGAGCCCCAGGGTTCGCGGCACTGAAGCTTTCTTT.

The chain is built from TRBV6-5 and TRBJ1-2, with D possibly being TRBD1 (6 bases). This CDR3 has 15 amino acids. Trimming cost V 0 bases and J 5 bases, with 13 bases left between them. Germline-derived CDR1 and CDR2 are MNHEY and SVGAGI. The CDR3 nucleotides read TGTGCCAGCAGTTACTCGTCGACGGGGGCTTATGGCTACACCTTC. Translating gives CASSYSSTGAYGYTF.

Remarks on this clone: Other DNA sequences from this sample encode an identical CDR3 as well. The chain employs TRBV10-3 and TRBJ2-1; D not certain. CDR1 and CDR2 (germline): ENHRY, SYGVKD. There are 15 residues in the CDR3. Trimming left V 3 bases short and J 0 bases short, with 9 bases between. This chain's CDR3 is CAISEPSSSYNEQFF. CDR3 DNA: TGTGCCATCAGTGAACCCAGTAGCTCCTACAATGAGCAGTTCTTC.

V gene TRBV28 combines with J gene TRBJ1-3; 10 nucleotides agree with TRBD1. Germline lookup yields CDR1 MDHEN and CDR2 SYDVKM. Germline trimming cut 6 bases from V and 5 bases from J; bases unmatched to any gene: 7. CDR3 length: 15 residues. The chain's CDR3 is CASRRTGGFRNTIYF. The CDR3 coding sequence is TGTGCCAGCAGACGGACAGGGGGATTCAGAAACACCATATATTTT.